The 6 T cell receptor beta chains listed next were all sequenced from one sample in a study of neurological immune-mediated disorders. From the 5' RACE reads, TCRdb called clonotypes with MiXCR, one entry per CDR3 protein. The sample carries about 55,000 distinct CDR3 sequences, over 3.5% recorded once. The specimen sequenced was CD4+ T cells from blood. The receptor set was obtained from a woman aged 40-49 years with multiple sclerosis.

This clonotype was observed many times. This rearrangement joins TRBV20-1 to TRBJ1-1; the D gene is possibly TRBD1 (5 bases). V shed 3 bases and J shed 8 bases, with 19 bases lying between them. This CDR3 has 14 residues. Germline V gene data show CDR1 as DFQATT and CDR2 as SNEGSKA (reference sequence). The CDR3 here is CSARPGRVEREAFF. CDR3 coding DNA: TGCAGTGCTAGGCCGGGACGGGTGGAAAGGGAAGCTTTCTTT.

This clonotype was counted at least ten times. The chain recombines TRBV5-1 with TRBJ2-5; no clear D gene. The CDR3 has 13 residues. V lost 4 bases and J 5 bases, leaving 12 bases between the germline ends. Per the germline V gene, CDR1 is SGHRS and CDR2 is YFSETQ. CDR3 residues: CASSRGTLETQYF. The CDR3 nucleotides are TGCGCCAGCAGCCGAGGCACCCTGGAGACCCAGTACTTC.

This clonotype was seen at least ten times. This rearrangement joins TRBV6-5 to TRBJ1-5; 8 bases align to TRBD1. The CDR3 loop spans 15 amino acids. After removal of 2 bases from V and 4 bases from J, the junction contained 4 bases not matched to a gene. Germline CDR1 reads MNHEY; CDR2 reads SVGAGI. The CDR3 DNA is TGTGCCAGCAGTTACGGGACAGGCCTAAATCAGCCCCAGCATTTT. Protein product: CASSYGTGLNQPQHF.

At least ten counts were recorded for this clonotype. The chain recombines TRBV7-2 with TRBJ2-3; TRBD2 agrees at 10 bases. Germline CDR1 SGHTA, CDR2 FQGNSA. The CDR3 contains 13 residues. Trimming cost V 5 bases and J 9 bases; bases outside gene matches: 5. CDR3 in DNA: TGTGCCAGCAGCAAAGCGGGGGGGAGAACGCAGTATTTT. It encodes CASSKAGGRTQYF.

This clonotype was seen at least ten times. The V and J genes are TRBV6-2 or TRBV6-3 and TRBJ1-2, with no clear D. CDR1 and CDR2 from the germline V gene are MNHEY and SVGEGT. The V and J ends lost 6 bases and 5 bases respectively, with 10 bases between them. The CDR3 contains 12 residues. The CDR3 here is CASRDSGYGYTF. CDR3 nucleotides: TGTGCCAGCAGGGATTCGGGATATGGCTACACCTTC.

This clonotype was recorded at least ten times. The V gene is TRBV3-1, the J gene TRBJ2-2, with D possibly being TRBD1 (6 bases). Germline values: CDR1 LGHDT, CDR2 YNNKEL (reference sequence). The CDR3 is made up of 13 amino acids. V was trimmed by 8 bases and J by 8 bases, leaving 15 bases between them. CDR3 sequence: CASQLQGTGELFF. The CDR3 DNA reads as TGTGCCAGCCAATTACAGGGAACGGGGGAGCTGTTTTTT. Full variable domain (rest looked up from reference TRBV3-1 and TRBJ2-2): DTAVSQTPKYLVTQMGNDKSIKCEQNLGHDTMYWYKQDSKKFLKIMFSYNNKELIINETVPNRFSPKSPDKAHLNLHINSLELGDSAVYFCASQLQGTGELFFGEGSRLTVL.